Detailed here is one T cell receptor (beta chain). Its binding antigen is unknown. It has no much larger one-base neighbor in the sample; base qualities were not kept. In the paper's terms, the time point label means: baseline before first vaccination. The treatment or condition tag for this specimen amounts to: meningococcal conjugate vaccine given as trial control. Vaccinee samples came from UK trials COV001 and COV002, including a single-blind randomized controlled phase 2/3 trial of AZD1222 (ChAdOx1 nCoV-19) in healthy adults. Trial participant PBMC samples were collected at day 0 and day 28 after the second dose for TCRbeta chain sequencing. The germline V gene encodes CDR1 LGHDT and CDR2 YNNKEL (reference sequence). The CDR3 runs 14 amino acids, cysteine and phenylalanine included. CDR3 DNA is the only sequence kept; it has 42 bases, read in frame from the first base. V loses 1 base, J loses 0 bases, and the germline ends lie 3 bases apart.

This sample stems from a study of T cell responses to AZD1222 COVID-19 vaccine (dated by TCRdb to the early 2020s). For the study in its entirety: TCR sequencing was performed for about 240 trial participants, of whom around 200 were given two doses of AZD1222 and about 25 were given two doses of MenACWY control vaccine. Enrollment into the trials was organized by age into subgroups of 18-55, 56-69 and 70-plus years, and those subgroups contained around 150, 28 and 57 TCR-sequenced participants, respectively. Broader findings and caveats from the paper: Conclusions about previously exposed vaccinees are limited, since just a handful of AZD1222 recipients were seropositive for SARS-CoV-2 at baseline. Most participants were white British and females outnumbered males, and the authors suggested that clonal diversity may have been underestimated. The 56-69-year group was small, and its depth increase did not reach significance, likely because of low power. Vaccine-associated CD4 TCRs spanned the whole spike protein, with dominant responses in regions 160-218 and 743-854. Epitopes outside the regions mutated in the B.1.351 and B.1.1.7 variants were reportedly recognized by nearly half of the unique spike-specific TCRs. A significant rise in spike-specific TCR breadth and depth was observed after two AZD1222 doses relative to day 0 and relative to MenACWY recipients. Because no day 14 peak-response samples were available, repertoires were characterized only after the peak T cell response.

The CDR3 regions of human TCRbeta chains were analyzed by immunosequencing. In the original analysis: Repertoire TCRs were matched against a reference library of SARS-CoV-2-specific TCRs generated with the MIRA antigen-specificity platform. Breadth was defined as the fraction of unique TCRs that were SARS-CoV-2-associated, and depth was defined as the fraction of total T cells that were SARS-CoV-2-associated. Using the MIRA data, every spike-specific TCR was mapped to the spike region that the TCR reacted to and assigned to either a CD4 or a CD8 class. Log10-transformed breadth and depth values were compared by one-way ANOVA with Sidak's multiple comparisons tests. Drawn from immuneACCESS, this table holds only the in-frame rearrangements with V and J called that TCRdb kept. Clones are partly lost; checked studies trace under half to an unresolved V gene and leave the rest unexplained. V and J calls and clone size follow that table, whereas D and trimming were derived from the DNA. Here the sample has under 150,000 clones; 82% occur a single time. Around 4.3% of the sample is held by the ten biggest clonotypes.

The source material was peripheral blood, sampled on day 0 of MenACWY control vaccination. The TCR comes from an adult in good health. This chain joins TRBV3-1 (or the pseudogene TRBV3-2) to TRBJ2-2; there is no confident call for the D gene. The CDR3 corresponds to CASSQVANTGELFF. In nucleotides, the sequence is TGTGCCAGCAGCCAAGTAGCGAACACCGGGGAGCTGTTTTTT.